This passage covers 15 T cell receptor beta chains from one sample sequenced in a study of shared clonotypes between healthy human individuals. Method: immunoSEQ multiplex PCR; TCRdb's copy keeps in-frame clones and lacks some. The profile covers about 2,500,000 clones, with around nine tenths appearing a single time and around 0.15% taken by the ten largest. The sample consisted of naive CD4+ T cells sorted from blood. Subset given: CD45RA+ positively selected. These receptors all stem from a man in his late teens or twenties in good health.

In DNA, the CDR3 is TGTGCCAGCAGCCCCAATCAGGCCCCAGATACGCAGTATTTT. Protein sequence: CASSPNQAPDTQYF. The chain carries TRBV7-3 and TRBJ2-3; D ambiguous. Looked up from germline, CDR1 is SGHTA and CDR2 is FQGTGA. CDR3 length: 14 amino acids. Trimming took off 5 bases at V and 4 bases at J, with 13 bases between the two ends.

The rearrangement uses TRBV5-1 and TRBJ2-3; a weak D match, TRBD2 (5 bases). The germline V gene encodes CDR1 SGHRS and CDR2 YFSETQ. V gave up 4 bases and J gave up 0 bases, with 12 bases separating them. The length of the CDR3 is 15 residues. The CDR3 sequence: CASSPLRGSTDTQYF. In nucleotides, the CDR3 is TGCGCCAGCAGCCCCCTTCGGGGTAGCACAGATACGCAGTATTTT.

The J gene is TRBJ2-3, the V gene TRBV6-1; 7 nucleotides agree with TRBD2. The germline CDR1 and CDR2 sequences are MNHNS and SASEGT. J was trimmed by 0 bases and V by 5 bases; bases with no gene match: 5. The CDR3 consists of 15 residues. CDR3 protein: CASSRSGISTDTQYF. CDR3 DNA sequence: TGTGCCAGCAGTCGAAGCGGGATAAGCACAGATACGCAGTATTTT.

V and J are TRBV6-1 and TRBJ2-2; D may match TRBD1 or TRBD2 (5 bases each). CDR3 length: 15 residues. CDR1 is MNHNS, CDR2 SASEGT, per germline. Trimming shortened V by 5 bases and J by 5 bases, and 15 bases separated the two germline ends. The CDR3 here is CASSRDPGTTGELFF. The CDR3 coding sequence is TGTGCCAGCAGTAGGGACCCAGGGACGACCGGGGAGCTGTTTTTT.

As concerns this clone: The same CDR3 also results from other DNA sequences found in this sample. The rearrangement uses TRBV7-2 and TRBJ2-7; TRBD1 matches at 7 bases. Germline lookup yields CDR1 SGHTA and CDR2 FQGNSA. The CDR3 length is 13 residues. V was clipped by 5 bases and J by 4 bases; unmatched bases: 5. The CDR3 DNA reads TGTGCCAGCAGCAGACAGGGTACGTACGAGCAGTACTTC. Protein product: CASSRQGTYEQYF.

This clone was recorded only once. The CDR3 reads CASSRWEAGGGTGELFF. The DNA for the CDR3 is TGTGCCAGCAGCCGCTGGGAAGCGGGGGGAGGCACCGGGGAGCTGTTTTTT. The chain has TRBV7-8 and TRBJ2-2, with TRBD2 matching over 9 bases. V lost 5 bases to trimming and J lost 4 bases; unmatched junction nucleotides: 11. The CDR3 loop spans 17 amino acids. Germline V lookup: CDR1 SGHVS, CDR2 FQNEAQ.

The CDR3, as DNA: TGTGCCACCAGCAGAGGGCTGGGGGGACAGGGGCCAAACACCATATATTTT. Translation gives CATSRGLGGQGPNTIYF. The chain has TRBV15 and TRBJ1-3; 10 bases line up with TRBD1. Losses at the gene ends were 1 base for V and 6 bases for J; bases not matched to a gene: 9. Germline CDR1 is LNHNV and CDR2 is YYDKDF (reference sequence). This CDR3 has 17 amino acids.

The chain employs TRBV4-3 and TRBJ2-1; D is ambiguous. The V gene lost 1 base and the J gene lost 2 bases, with 12 bases spanning the gap. The CDR3 extends over 16 amino acids. Germline CDR1 and CDR2: LGHNA and YSLEER. The CDR3 region is CASSQGTGLAYNEQFF. The DNA of the CDR3 is TGCGCCAGCAGCCAAGGAACGGGTCTAGCCTACAATGAGCAGTTCTTC.

V and J are TRBV19 and TRBJ2-7, with D hard to call. Germline lookup yields CDR1 LNHDA and CDR2 SQIVND (reference sequence). The CDR3 runs to 13 residues. V was clipped by 5 bases and J by 4 bases, with 12 bases between them. Here the CDR3 reads CASSRRLGYEQYF. Here the CDR3 DNA reads TGTGCCAGTAGTCGCCGTCTGGGGTACGAGCAGTACTTC.

This rearrangement joins TRBV5-1 to TRBJ2-3; D is undetermined. Germline assignment: CDR1 SGHRS and CDR2 YFSETQ. CDR3 length: 14 residues. V lost 1 base to trimming and J lost 3 bases, with 9 bases between them. CDR3 sequence reads: CASSLQIPTDTQYF. Written as DNA, the CDR3 is TGCGCCAGCAGCTTGCAGATCCCGACAGATACGCAGTATTTT.

The V and J genes are TRBV7-3 and TRBJ2-3; 10 nucleotides line up with TRBD1. This CDR3 comprises 15 residues. Per germline, CDR1 SGHTA and CDR2 FQGTGA. J gave up 5 bases and V 2 bases, and 4 bases lay outside the gene matches. In nucleotides, the CDR3 is TGTGCCAGCAGCTTACGGACAGGGGGTGGAGATACGCAGTATTTT. Amino acids: CASSLRTGGGDTQYF.

The rearrangement uses TRBV7-3 and TRBJ2-7; D unclear. Germline CDR1 and CDR2: SGHTA and FQGTGA. Trimming shortened V by 1 base and J by 2 bases, and 12 bases separated the two germline ends. The CDR3 runs 15 residues. CDR3: CASSLSGSSTYEQYF. The CDR3 DNA is TGTGCCAGCAGCTTAAGTGGCAGTAGTACCTACGAGCAGTACTTC. Based on the CDR3 plus reference TRBV7-3 and TRBJ2-7, the full variable domain is GAGVSQTPSNKVTEKGKYVELRCDPISGHTALYWYRQSLGQGPEFLIYFQGTGAADDSGLPNDRFFAVRPEGSVSTLKIQRTERGDSAVYLCASSLSGSSTYEQYFGPGTRLTVT.

The chain joins TRBV6-5 to TRBJ2-4, with 8 bases identical to TRBD1. Germline values: CDR1 MNHEY, CDR2 SVGAGI. CDR3 length: 12 amino acids. Trimming took 5 bases from V and 8 from J; bases not matched to a gene: 2. CDR3 amino acids: CASSATGDIQYF. The CDR3 bases are TGTGCCAGCAGTGCGACAGGGGACATTCAGTACTTC.

This chain joins TRBV19 and TRBJ1-1; maybe TRBD1 (6 bases). Germline assignment: CDR1 LNHDA and CDR2 SQIVND (reference sequence). V was pared by 7 bases and J by 0 bases, with 12 bases between. The CDR3 covers 14 residues. In DNA, the CDR3 is TGTGCCAGTACATGGGACAACCTGAACACTGAAGCTTTCTTT. It yields the protein CASTWDNLNTEAFF.

This sequence joins TRBV11-3 and TRBJ2-1; no definite D call. The CDR3 length is 15 residues. The germline CDR1 and CDR2 sequences are SGHNT and YENEEA. Trimming stripped 1 base from V and 1 base from J, with 8 bases between. CDR3 in amino acids: CASSLVSHSYNEQFF. The CDR3 nucleotides read TGTGCCAGCAGCTTAGTCAGCCATTCCTACAATGAGCAGTTCTTC.